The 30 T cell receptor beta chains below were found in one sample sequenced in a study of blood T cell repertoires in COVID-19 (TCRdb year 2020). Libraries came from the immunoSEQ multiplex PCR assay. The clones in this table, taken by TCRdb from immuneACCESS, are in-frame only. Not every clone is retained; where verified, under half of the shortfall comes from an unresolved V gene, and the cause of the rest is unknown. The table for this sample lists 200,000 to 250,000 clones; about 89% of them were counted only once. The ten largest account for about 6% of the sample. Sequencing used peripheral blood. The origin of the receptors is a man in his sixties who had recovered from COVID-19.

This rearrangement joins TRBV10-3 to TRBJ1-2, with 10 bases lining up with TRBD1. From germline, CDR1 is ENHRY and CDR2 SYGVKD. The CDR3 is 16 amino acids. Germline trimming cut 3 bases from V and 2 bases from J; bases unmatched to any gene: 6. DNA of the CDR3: TGTGCCATCAGTGACCGACAGGGGGCCGGCAACTATGGCTACACCTTC. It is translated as CAISDRQGAGNYGYTF.

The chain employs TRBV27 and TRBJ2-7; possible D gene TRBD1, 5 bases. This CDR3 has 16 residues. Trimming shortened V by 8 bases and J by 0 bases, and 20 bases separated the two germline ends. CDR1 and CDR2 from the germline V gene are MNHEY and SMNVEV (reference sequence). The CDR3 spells CASGEDRGSSSYEQYF. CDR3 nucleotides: TGTGCCAGCGGCGAGGATAGGGGCTCTAGCTCCTACGAGCAGTACTTC.

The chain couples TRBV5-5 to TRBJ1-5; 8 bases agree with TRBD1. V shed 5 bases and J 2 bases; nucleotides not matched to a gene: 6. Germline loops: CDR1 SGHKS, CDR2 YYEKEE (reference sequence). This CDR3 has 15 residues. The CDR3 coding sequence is TGTGCCAGCAGTCCACAGGGGGTAGGCAATCAGCCCCAGCATTTT. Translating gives CASSPQGVGNQPQHF.

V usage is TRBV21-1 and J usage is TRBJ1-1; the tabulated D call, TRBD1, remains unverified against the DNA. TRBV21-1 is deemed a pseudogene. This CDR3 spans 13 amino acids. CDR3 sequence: CASSKVPRAEAFF. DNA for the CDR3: TGTGCCAGCAGCAAGGTGCCCAGGGCTGAAGCTTTCTTT.

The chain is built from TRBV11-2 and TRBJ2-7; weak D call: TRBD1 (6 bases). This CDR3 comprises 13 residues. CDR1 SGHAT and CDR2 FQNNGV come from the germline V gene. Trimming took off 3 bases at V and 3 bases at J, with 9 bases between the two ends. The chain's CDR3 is CASSLGQFYEQYF. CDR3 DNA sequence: TGTGCCAGCAGCTTGGGACAATTCTACGAGCAGTACTTC.

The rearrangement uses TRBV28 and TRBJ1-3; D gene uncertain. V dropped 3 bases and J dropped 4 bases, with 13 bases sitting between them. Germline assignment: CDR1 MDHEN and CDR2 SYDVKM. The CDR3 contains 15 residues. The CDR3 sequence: CASSFSPSRGNTIYF. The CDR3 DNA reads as TGTGCCAGCAGTTTTAGCCCTTCTAGGGGAAACACCATATATTTT.

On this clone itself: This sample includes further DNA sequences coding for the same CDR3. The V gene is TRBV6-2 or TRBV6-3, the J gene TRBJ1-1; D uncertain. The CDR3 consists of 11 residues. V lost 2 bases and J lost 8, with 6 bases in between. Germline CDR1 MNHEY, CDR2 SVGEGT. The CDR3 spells CASSYRGEAFF. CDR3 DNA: TGTGCCAGCAGTTACCGCGGCGAAGCTTTCTTT.

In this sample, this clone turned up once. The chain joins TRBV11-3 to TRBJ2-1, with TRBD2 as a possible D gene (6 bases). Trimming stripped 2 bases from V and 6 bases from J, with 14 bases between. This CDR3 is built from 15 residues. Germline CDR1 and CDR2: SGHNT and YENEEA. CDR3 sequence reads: CASSLLGVEGNEQFF. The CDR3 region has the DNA TGTGCCAGCAGCTTATTGGGGGTGGAGGGCAATGAGCAGTTCTTC. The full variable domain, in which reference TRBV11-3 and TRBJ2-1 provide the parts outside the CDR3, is EAGVVQSPRYKIIEKKQPVAFWCNPISGHNTLYWYLQNLGQGPELLIRYENEEAVDDSQLPKDRFSAERLKGVDSTLKIQPAELGDSAVYLCASSLLGVEGNEQFFGPGTRLTVL.

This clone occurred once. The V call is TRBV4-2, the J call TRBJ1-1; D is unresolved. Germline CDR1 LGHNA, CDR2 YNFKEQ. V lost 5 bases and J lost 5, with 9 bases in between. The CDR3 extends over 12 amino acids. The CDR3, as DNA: TGTGCCAGCAGCTCCCGCGAAACTGAAGCTTTCTTT. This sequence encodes CASSSRETEAFF.

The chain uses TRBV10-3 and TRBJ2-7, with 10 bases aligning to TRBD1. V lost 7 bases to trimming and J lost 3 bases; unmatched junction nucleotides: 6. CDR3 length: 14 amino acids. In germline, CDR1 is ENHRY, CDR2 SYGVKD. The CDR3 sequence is CAITPGTGVYEQYF. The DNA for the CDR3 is TGTGCCATCACCCCCGGGACAGGGGTCTACGAGCAGTACTTC.

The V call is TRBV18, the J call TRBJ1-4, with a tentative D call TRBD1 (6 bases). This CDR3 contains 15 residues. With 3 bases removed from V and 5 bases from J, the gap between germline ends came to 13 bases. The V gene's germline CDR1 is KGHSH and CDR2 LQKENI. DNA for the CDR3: TGTGCCAGCTCACCCGAGACAGGCAGCAATGAAAAACTGTTTTTT. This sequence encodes CASSPETGSNEKLFF.

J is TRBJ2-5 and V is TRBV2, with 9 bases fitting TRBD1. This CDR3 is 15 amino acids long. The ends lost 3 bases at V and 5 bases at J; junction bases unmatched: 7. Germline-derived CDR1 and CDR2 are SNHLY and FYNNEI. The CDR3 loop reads CASSDRTGVFETQYF. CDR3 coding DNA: TGTGCCAGCAGTGATAGGACAGGGGTTTTTGAGACCCAGTACTTC.

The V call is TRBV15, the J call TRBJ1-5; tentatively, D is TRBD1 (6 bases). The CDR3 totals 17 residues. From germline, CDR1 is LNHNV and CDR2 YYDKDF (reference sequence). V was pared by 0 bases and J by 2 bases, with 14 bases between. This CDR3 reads CATSREAGGRGNQPQHF. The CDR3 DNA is TGTGCCACCAGCAGAGAGGCGGGGGGCCGGGGCAATCAGCCCCAGCATTTT.

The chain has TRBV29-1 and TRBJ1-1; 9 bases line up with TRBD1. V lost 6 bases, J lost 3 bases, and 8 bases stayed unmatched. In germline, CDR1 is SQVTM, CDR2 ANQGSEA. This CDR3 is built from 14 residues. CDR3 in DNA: TGCAGCGTCCACAGGGGGCAGGTCGACACTGAAGCTTTCTTT. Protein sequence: CSVHRGQVDTEAFF. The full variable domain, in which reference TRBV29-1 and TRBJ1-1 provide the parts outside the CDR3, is SAVISQKPSRDICQRGTSLTIQCQVDSQVTMMFWYRQQPGQSLTLIATANQGSEATYESGFVIDKFPISRPNLTFSTLTVSNMSPEDSSIYLCSVHRGQVDTEAFFGQGTRLTVV.

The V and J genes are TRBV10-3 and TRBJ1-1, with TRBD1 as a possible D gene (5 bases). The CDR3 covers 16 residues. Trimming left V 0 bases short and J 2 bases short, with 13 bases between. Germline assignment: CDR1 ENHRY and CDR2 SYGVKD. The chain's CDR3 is CAISESEGAINTEAFF. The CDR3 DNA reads TGTGCCATCAGTGAGTCGGAAGGGGCGATTAACACTGAAGCTTTCTTT.

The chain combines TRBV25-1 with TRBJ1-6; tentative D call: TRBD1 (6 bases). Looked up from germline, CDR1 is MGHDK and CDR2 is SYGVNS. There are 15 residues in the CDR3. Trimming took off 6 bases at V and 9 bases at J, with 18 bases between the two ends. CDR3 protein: CASSEAGVKSSPLHF. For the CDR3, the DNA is TGTGCCAGCAGCGAAGCAGGGGTGAAAAGTTCACCCCTCCACTTT.

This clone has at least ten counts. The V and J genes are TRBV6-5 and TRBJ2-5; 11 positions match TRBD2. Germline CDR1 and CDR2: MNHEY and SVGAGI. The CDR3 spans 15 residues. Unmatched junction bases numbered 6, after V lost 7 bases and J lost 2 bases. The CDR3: CASTRTSGLQETQYF. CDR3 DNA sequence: TGTGCCAGCACCCGGACTAGCGGGTTACAAGAGACCCAGTACTTC.

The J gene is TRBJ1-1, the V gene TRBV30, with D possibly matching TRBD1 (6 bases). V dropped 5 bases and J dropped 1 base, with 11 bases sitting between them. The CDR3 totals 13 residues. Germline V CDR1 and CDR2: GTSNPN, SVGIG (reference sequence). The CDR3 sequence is CAWEQGWNTEAFF. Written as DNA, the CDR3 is TGTGCCTGGGAACAGGGTTGGAACACTGAAGCTTTCTTT.

CDR3 DNA sequence: TGCGCCAGCAGCTTGCTAGCGGGAGAGGATACGCAGTATTTT. Its translation is CASSLLAGEDTQYF. The chain recombines TRBV5-1 with TRBJ2-3, with 10 bases identical to TRBD2. J lost 6 bases, V lost 1 base, and 2 bases had no gene match. Germline assignment: CDR1 SGHRS and CDR2 YFSETQ. CDR3 size: 14 residues. The variable domain in full, completed from reference TRBV5-1 and TRBJ2-3, reads KAGVTQTPRYLIKTRGQQVTLSCSPISGHRSVSWYQQTPGQGLQFLFEYFSETQRNKGNFPGRFSGRQFSNSRSEMNVSTLELGDSALYLCASSLLAGEDTQYFGPGTRLTVL.

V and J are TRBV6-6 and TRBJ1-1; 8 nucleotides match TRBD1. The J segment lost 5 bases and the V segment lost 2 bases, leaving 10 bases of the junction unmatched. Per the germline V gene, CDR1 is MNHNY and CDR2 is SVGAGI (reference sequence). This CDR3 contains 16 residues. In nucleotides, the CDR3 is TGTGCCAGCAGTTACCGAAATCAGGGGGCAGGAACTGAAGCTTTCTTT. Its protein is CASSYRNQGAGTEAFF.

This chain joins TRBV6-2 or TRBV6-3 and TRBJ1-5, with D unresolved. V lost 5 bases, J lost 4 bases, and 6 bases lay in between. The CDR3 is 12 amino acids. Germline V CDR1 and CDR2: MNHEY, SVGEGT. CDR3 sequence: CASSTTNQPQHF. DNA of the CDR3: TGTGCCAGCAGTACCACTAATCAGCCCCAGCATTTT.

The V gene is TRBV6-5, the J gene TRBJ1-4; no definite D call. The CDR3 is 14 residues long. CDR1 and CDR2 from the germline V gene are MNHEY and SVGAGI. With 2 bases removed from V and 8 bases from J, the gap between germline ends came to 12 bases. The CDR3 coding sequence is TGTGCCAGCAGTTACGACCTGGCGGGGGAAAAACTGTTTTTT. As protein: CASSYDLAGEKLFF.

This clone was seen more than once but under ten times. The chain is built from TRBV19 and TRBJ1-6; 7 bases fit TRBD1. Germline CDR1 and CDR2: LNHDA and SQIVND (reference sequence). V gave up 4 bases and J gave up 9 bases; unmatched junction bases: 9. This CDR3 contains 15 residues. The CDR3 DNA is TGTGCCAGTAGTACCAACAGGGGAGTCGGTTCACCCCTCCACTTT. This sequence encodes CASSTNRGVGSPLHF.

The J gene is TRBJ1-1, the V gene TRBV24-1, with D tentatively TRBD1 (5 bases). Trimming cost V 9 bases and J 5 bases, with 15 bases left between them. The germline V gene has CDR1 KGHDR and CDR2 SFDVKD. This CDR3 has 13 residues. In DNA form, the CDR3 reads TGTGCCACCTCAATTGGGGGGATGACTGAAGCTTTCTTT. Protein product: CATSIGGMTEAFF.

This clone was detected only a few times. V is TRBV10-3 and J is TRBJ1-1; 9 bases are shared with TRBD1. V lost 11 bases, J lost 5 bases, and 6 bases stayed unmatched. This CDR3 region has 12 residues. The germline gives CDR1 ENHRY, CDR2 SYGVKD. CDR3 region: CAVQGAGTEAFF. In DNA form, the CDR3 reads TGTGCCGTACAGGGGGCCGGGACTGAAGCTTTCTTT.

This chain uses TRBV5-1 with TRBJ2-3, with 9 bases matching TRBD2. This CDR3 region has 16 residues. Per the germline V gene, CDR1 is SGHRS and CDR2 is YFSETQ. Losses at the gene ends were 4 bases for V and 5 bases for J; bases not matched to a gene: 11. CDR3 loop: CASSTGASGIGDTQYF. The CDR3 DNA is TGCGCCAGCAGCACAGGGGCTAGCGGGATTGGAGATACGCAGTATTTT. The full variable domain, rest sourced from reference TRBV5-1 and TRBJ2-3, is KAGVTQTPRYLIKTRGQQVTLSCSPISGHRSVSWYQQTPGQGLQFLFEYFSETQRNKGNFPGRFSGRQFSNSRSEMNVSTLELGDSALYLCASSTGASGIGDTQYFGPGTRLTVL.

DNA for the CDR3: TGTGCCAGCAGTTTATCTCGCCAGGGGGCGAGGGGGGAGCTGTTTTTT. Translating gives CASSLSRQGARGELFF. The V and J genes are TRBV27 and TRBJ2-2; 8 bases are shared with TRBD1. The V gene's germline CDR1 is MNHEY and CDR2 SMNVEV (reference sequence). J lost 8 bases, V lost 0 bases, and 8 bases had no gene match. The CDR3 is 16 amino acids.

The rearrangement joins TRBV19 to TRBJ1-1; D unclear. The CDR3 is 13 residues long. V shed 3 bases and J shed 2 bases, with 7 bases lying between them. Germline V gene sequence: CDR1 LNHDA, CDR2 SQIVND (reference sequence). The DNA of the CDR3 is TGTGCCAGTAGTATGTCAGGTAACACTGAAGCTTTCTTT. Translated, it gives CASSMSGNTEAFF.

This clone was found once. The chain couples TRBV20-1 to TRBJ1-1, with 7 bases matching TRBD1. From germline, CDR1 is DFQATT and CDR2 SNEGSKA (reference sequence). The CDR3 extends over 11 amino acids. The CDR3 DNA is TGCAGGGGACTGGGACAGCCTGAAGCTTTCTTT. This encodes CRGLGQPEAFF.

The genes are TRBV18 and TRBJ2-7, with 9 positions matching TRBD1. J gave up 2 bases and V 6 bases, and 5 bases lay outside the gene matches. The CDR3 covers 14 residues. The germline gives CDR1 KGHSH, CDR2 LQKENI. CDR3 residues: CASSPDRGPYEQYF. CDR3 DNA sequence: TGTGCCAGCTCTCCGGACAGGGGTCCCTACGAGCAGTACTTC.